A selection of T cell receptor beta chains follows, all from one sample in a study of read filtering for tumor transcriptome and immune sequencing. TCRdb re-called the reads with MiXCR, one entry per CDR3 protein. The profile covers roughly 41,000 distinct CDR3 sequences, with roughly 15% appearing a single time and about 36% taken by the ten largest. Sample: a population of CD138-negative cells sorted from bone marrow. The receptors stem from a donor aged 40 or over with multiple myeloma. Both conserved end residues are part of each CDR3. Each record gives: D gene, J gene, clone size, V gene, CDR3 protein, CDR3 DNA. A D gene is named only where the DNA matches it firmly. Not every row has a clone size; where given, it reads once, few, many or a size class.

>TRBD2|TRBJ2-1|many|TRBV3-1
CASSQARRLAGLSEQFF
TGTGCCAGCAGCCAAGCAAGACGGCTAGCGGGATTGAGTGAGCAGTTCTTC
>.|TRBJ2-7|many|TRBV15
CATSRDWGLDEQYF
TGTGCCACCAGCAGAGATTGGGGTTTGGACGAGCAGTACTTC
>.|TRBJ1-4|many|TRBV20-1
CSARDSATNEKLFF
TGCAGTGCTAGGGACTCCGCAACTAATGAAAAACTGTTTTTT
>.|TRBJ2-7|many|TRBV9
CASSVDFSSYEQYF
TGTGCCAGCAGCGTAGACTTTAGCTCCTACGAGCAGTACTTC
>TRBD1|TRBJ2-7|many|TRBV28
CASRWTGGTYEQYF
TGTGCCAGCAGGTGGACAGGGGGCACCTACGAGCAGTACTTC
>.|TRBJ1-1|many|TRBV30
CAWSVEERGEAFF
TGTGCCTGGAGTGTAGAGGAGAGGGGTGAAGCTTTCTTT
>TRBD2|TRBJ2-2|many|TRBV5-6
CASSLGGLAGAANTGELFF
TGTGCCAGCAGCTTGGGGGGACTAGCGGGCGCTGCGAACACCGGGGAGCTGTTTTTT
>TRBD2|TRBJ2-5|.|TRBV14
CASSQDLMGLAGAPGQETQYF
TGTGCCAGCAGCCAAGATTTAATGGGACTAGCGGGAGCGCCGGGACAAGAGACCCAGTACTTC
>.|TRBJ1-1|many|TRBV7-9
CASSVSGGANTEAFF
TGTGCCAGCAGCGTTTCGGGGGGGGCGAACACTGAAGCTTTCTTT
>TRBD1|TRBJ2-5|many|TRBV20-1
CSAIPQRGLEETQYF
TGCAGTGCTATCCCGCAGAGGGGGCTAGAAGAGACCCAGTACTTC
>TRBD2|TRBJ2-5|.|TRBV6-2/TRBV6-3
CASSTPVWASGRADQETQYF
TGTGCCAGCAGTACGCCGGTTTGGGCTAGCGGGAGGGCGGACCAAGAGACCCAGTACTTC
>.|TRBJ2-5|many|TRBV11-2
CASSLVQRETQYF
TGTGCCAGCAGCTTAGTACAGCGAGAGACCCAGTACTTC
>TRBD2|TRBJ2-7|many|TRBV7-6
CASTPVGGGLYEQYF
TGTGCCAGCACCCCCGTGGGCGGGGGGCTTTACGAGCAGTACTTC
>.|TRBJ2-1|many|TRBV5-1
CASSSQGNEQFF
TGCGCCAGCAGCTCCCAAGGCAATGAGCAGTTCTTC
>TRBD1|TRBJ2-3|many|TRBV18
CASSPSDRGHPDTQYF
TGTGCCAGCTCACCATCGGACAGGGGGCATCCAGATACGCAGTATTTT
>TRBD2|TRBJ2-7|many|TRBV23-1
CASSQGWLSGSYEQYF
TGCGCCAGCAGTCAAGGGTGGCTTAGCGGGAGCTACGAGCAGTACTTC
>.|TRBJ1-5|many|TRBV6-2/TRBV6-3
CASNDRTGTINQPQHF
TGTGCCAGCAATGACCGAACAGGGACCATCAATCAGCCCCAGCATTTT
>.|TRBJ2-6|many|TRBV7-9
CASSPTANSGANVLTF
TGTGCCAGCAGCCCGACAGCCAACTCTGGGGCCAACGTCCTGACTTTC
>.|TRBJ1-2|many|TRBV28
CASSPAGGGYGYTF
TGTGCCAGCAGTCCCGCCGGGGGTGGCTATGGCTACACCTTC
>TRBD2|TRBJ2-1|.|TRBV20-1
CSAPGTIYNERFF
TGCAGTGCGCCTGGGACTATCTACAATGAGCGGTTCTTC
>.|TRBJ1-5|many|TRBV27
CASSSRGRVNQPQHF
TGTGCCAGCAGTTCTAGGGGTCGTGTCAATCAGCCCCAGCATTTT
>.|TRBJ1-1|many|TRBV28
CATNSQGNTEAFF
TGTGCCACCAATTCACAGGGGAACACTGAAGCTTTCTTT
>.|TRBJ1-5|.|TRBV7-6
CVSSLGENQPQHF
TGTGTCAGCAGCTTAGGGGAGAATCAGCCCCAGCATTTT
>.|TRBJ2-5|.|TRBV20-1
CSARDWGTSETQYF
TGCAGTGCTAGAGATTGGGGGACCTCGGAGACCCAGTACTTC
>.|TRBJ1-4|many|TRBV5-1
CASSLDREKLFF
TGCGCCAGCAGCTTGGACAGGGAAAAACTGTTTTTT
>TRBD2|TRBJ2-2|many|TRBV11-3
CASSGGLAGTGELFF
TGTGCCAGCAGCGGGGGACTAGCGGGGACCGGGGAGCTGTTTTTT
>.|TRBJ2-1|many|TRBV30
CAWSVPLSGRANEQFF
TGTGCCTGGAGTGTACCCCTCTCTGGGCGGGCGAATGAGCAGTTCTTC
>TRBD2|TRBJ2-3|.|TRBV6-5
CASSDLAGDADTQYF
TGTGCCAGCAGCGATCTAGCGGGAGATGCAGATACGCAGTATTTT
>.|TRBJ1-1|many|TRBV7-8
CASSHKIPGARNTEAFF
TGTGCCAGCAGTCATAAGATTCCCGGGGCCAGAAACACTGAAGCTTTCTTT
>.|TRBJ2-5|few|TRBV29-1
CSVLDGGETQYF
TGCAGCGTTCTCGACGGTGGAGAGACCCAGTACTTC
>.|TRBJ2-7|many|TRBV12-3/TRBV12-4
CASSLESPYEQYF
TGTGCCAGCAGTCTCGAGAGCCCCTACGAGCAGTACTTC
>.|TRBJ2-5|many|TRBV20-1
CSARGETQYF
TGCAGTGCTAGAGGGGAGACCCAGTACTTC
>.|TRBJ1-3|many|TRBV29-1
CSAVTANSGNTIYF
TGCAGCGCCGTGACAGCTAACTCTGGAAACACCATATATTTT
>TRBD2|TRBJ2-1|many|TRBV7-9
CASRAGGAAEQFF
TGTGCCAGCAGGGCCGGGGGGGCGGCCGAGCAGTTCTTC
>.|TRBJ2-7|few|TRBV15
CATSSDRYEQYF
TGTGCCACCAGCAGCGACCGATACGAGCAGTACTTC
>TRBD2|TRBJ2-1|few|TRBV7-2
CASSLRSGRADEQFF
TGTGCCAGCAGCTTAAGGAGCGGGAGGGCCGATGAGCAGTTCTTC
>TRBD1|TRBJ2-7|.|TRBV7-9
CASSLRPGQAGEQYF
TGTGCCAGCAGCTTAAGGCCCGGACAGGCTGGCGAGCAGTACTTC
>.|TRBJ2-1|many|TRBV19
CASCYGAYNEQFF
TGTGCCAGTTGTTACGGAGCCTACAATGAGCAGTTCTTC
>TRBD2|TRBJ2-7|many|TRBV7-9
CASSRAGSSYEQYF
TGTGCCAGCAGCCGAGCGGGAAGTTCCTACGAGCAGTACTTC
>TRBD2|TRBJ2-1|many|TRBV10-2
CASRGLADSYNEQFF
TGCGCCAGCCGGGGACTAGCGGATTCCTACAATGAGCAGTTCTTC
>.|TRBJ1-1|many|TRBV4-1
CASSQVPQGTEAFF
TGCGCCAGCAGCCAAGTACCCCAGGGGACTGAAGCTTTCTTT
>.|TRBJ2-7|.|TRBV28
CASRAPGKSYEQYF
TGTGCCAGCAGGGCCCCGGGAAAGTCCTACGAGCAGTACTTC
>TRBD1|TRBJ2-2|many|TRBV5-1
CASTPTGQGTGELFF
TGCGCCAGTACACCGACGGGACAGGGGACCGGGGAGCTGTTTTTT
>.|TRBJ1-4|many|TRBV5-1
CASSSGTLGEKLFF
TGCGCCAGCAGCTCCGGGACCCTCGGGGAAAAACTGTTTTTT
>TRBD2|TRBJ2-7|many|TRBV27
CASSITLASGAYEQYF
TGTGCCAGCAGTATAACTCTGGCTAGCGGGGCGTACGAGCAGTACTTC
>.|TRBJ2-5|few|TRBV25-1
CASSPWTWKGETQYF
TGTGCCAGCAGCCCCTGGACTTGGAAGGGGGAGACCCAGTACTTC
>TRBD2|TRBJ2-7|many|TRBV2
CAKYSGSAYEQYF
TGTGCCAAATACAGCGGGAGTGCCTACGAGCAGTACTTC
>TRBD1|TRBJ2-5|many|TRBV30
CAWVGQGVQETQYF
TGTGCCTGGGTAGGACAGGGGGTACAAGAGACCCAGTACTTC
>.|TRBJ2-3|.|TRBV3-1
CASSPGQRAGTQYF
TGTGCCAGCAGCCCCGGACAGAGGGCCGGTACGCAGTATTTT
>TRBD1|TRBJ1-5|many|TRBV6-1
CASDRGNQPQHF
TGTGCCAGCGACAGGGGCAATCAGCCCCAGCATTTT
>TRBD1|TRBJ2-7|many|TRBV12-5
CASGLDRGAYEQYF
TGTGCTAGTGGTCTAGACAGGGGGGCCTACGAGCAGTACTTC
>.|TRBJ2-1|.|TRBV7-3
CASSLVGGLTQEQFF
TGTGCCAGCAGCTTAGTTGGCGGTCTAACGCAAGAGCAGTTCTTC
>.|TRBJ2-7|.|TRBV7-3
CASSFTSVGEQYF
TGTGCCAGCAGCTTCACTTCCGTAGGCGAGCAGTACTTC
>TRBD1|TRBJ2-7|.|TRBV6-5
CASSYRDRAYEQYF
TGTGCCAGCAGTTACCGGGACAGGGCGTACGAGCAGTACTTC
>.|TRBJ1-1|many|TRBV20-1
CSARGGGGNTEAFF
TGCAGTGCTAGGGGCGGGGGGGGAAACACTGAAGCTTTCTTT
>TRBD2|TRBJ2-1|many|TRBV20-1
CSATRLAGNYNEQFF
TGCAGTGCTACCAGACTAGCGGGAAACTACAATGAGCAGTTCTTC
>TRBD1|TRBJ1-1|many|TRBV29-1
CSAATGETEAFF
TGCAGCGCTGCGACAGGGGAAACTGAAGCTTTCTTT
>.|TRBJ1-5|.|TRBV28
CASSPPGRALDQPQHF
TGTGCCAGCAGTCCTCCCGGCAGGGCCTTGGATCAGCCCCAGCATTTT
>TRBD2|TRBJ2-1|many|TRBV20-1
CSARVGAGGSNEQFF
TGCAGTGCTAGAGTAGGAGCGGGAGGATCGAATGAGCAGTTCTTC